A single sample is the source of the 14 T cell receptor beta chains below, sequenced in a study of blood T cell repertoires in COVID-19. The table came from immunoSEQ multiplex PCR; TCRdb's copy has only in-frame clones and leaves some out. Among 150,000 to 200,000 clones listed, 60% to 80% were seen once. Source material: peripheral blood. Every receptor here comes from a man in his sixties with active or convalescent COVID-19.

The chain uses TRBV28 and TRBJ2-3; TRBD2 matches 7 bases. V lost 7 bases and J lost 3; bases outside the gene matches: 10. The CDR3 is 15 amino acids. CDR1 and CDR2 from the germline V gene are MDHEN and SYDVKM. The CDR3 region is CASTPGGSGTDTQYF. As DNA, the CDR3 is TGTGCCAGCACTCCGGGGGGTAGCGGGACAGATACGCAGTATTTT.

The chain couples TRBV24-1 to TRBJ1-1; 8 positions agree with TRBD1. Germline V gives CDR1 KGHDR, CDR2 SFDVKD. V lost 7 bases, J lost 7 bases, and 7 bases stayed unmatched. The CDR3 has 13 residues. The CDR3 DNA reads as TGTGCCACCAGGGACAGGGATTTTCGTGAAGCTTTCTTT. It translates to CATRDRDFREAFF.

The chain employs TRBV6-6 and TRBJ1-4; 7 nucleotides align to TRBD1. V shed 7 bases and J 5 bases; nucleotides not matched to a gene: 10. The CDR3 is 15 amino acids. Germline V lookup: CDR1 MNHNY, CDR2 SVGAGI (reference sequence). Written as DNA, the CDR3 is TGTGCCAGCACCCCAAGGGCCAGGGGGAATGAAAAACTGTTTTTT. Encoded protein: CASTPRARGNEKLFF.

The chain carries TRBV9 and TRBJ2-5; 9 nucleotides line up with TRBD2. CDR1 and CDR2 from the germline V gene are SGDLS and YYNGEE. The CDR3 totals 14 residues. Trimming removed 2 bases from V and 4 bases from J; junction bases left unmatched: 3. CDR3 DNA sequence: TGTGCCAGCAGCGTCGGCGGGAGGGTAGAGACCCAGTACTTC. This codes for CASSVGGRVETQYF.

The chain joins TRBV28 to TRBJ1-2; 7 bases line up with TRBD1. This CDR3 is built from 14 residues. Germline V gives CDR1 MDHEN, CDR2 SYDVKM. V was clipped by 6 bases and J by 0 bases; unmatched bases: 4. CDR3 bases: TGTGCCAGCAGCTACAGGGGCGCTAACTATGGCTACACCTTC. Protein: CASSYRGANYGYTF.

The chain employs TRBV5-1 and TRBJ2-3, with 14 bases identical to TRBD2. Germline assignment: CDR1 SGHRS and CDR2 YFSETQ. The CDR3 runs 15 residues. Germline trimming cut 3 bases from V and 5 bases from J; bases unmatched to any gene: 2. CDR3 sequence (DNA): TGCGCCAGCAGCTGGGGGACTAGCGGGAGAGATACGCAGTATTTT. Protein sequence: CASSWGTSGRDTQYF.

The chain combines TRBV14 with TRBJ1-4; tentatively, D is TRBD1 (5 bases). This CDR3 is 14 amino acids long. The V end lost 5 bases, the J end lost 11 bases, and 18 bases lay between the germline ends. CDR1 is SGHDN, CDR2 FVKESK, per germline. The CDR3, as DNA: TGTGCCAGCAGCACGACCATTGCGGGGGGGAAACTGTTTTTT. This codes for CASSTTIAGGKLFF.

In this sample, this clone turned up once. CDR3 loop: CAISDMSGTVYNEQFF. The CDR3 nucleotides are TGTGCCATCAGTGACATGTCCGGGACAGTATACAATGAGCAGTTCTTC. The chain employs TRBV10-3 and TRBJ2-1, with TRBD1 identical over 7 bases. Germline loops: CDR1 ENHRY, CDR2 SYGVKD. V was clipped by 3 bases and J by 4 bases; unmatched bases: 9. CDR3 length equals 16 residues.

This chain joins TRBV12-3 or TRBV12-4 and TRBJ1-4; D unclear. V was clipped by 2 bases and J by 12 bases, with 13 bases between them. This CDR3 has 13 amino acids. DNA of the CDR3: TGTGCCAGCAGTTTAAAGGCGGGTTCGGAACTGTTTTTT. Translated: CASSLKAGSELFF.

Many counts were recorded for this clone. The chain joins TRBV5-1 to TRBJ2-1; no definite D call. The germline V gene encodes CDR1 SGHRS and CDR2 YFSETQ. Trimming removed 0 bases at V and 7 bases at J, with 14 bases between. CDR3 length equals 15 residues. This CDR3 is CASSLALGTLNEQFF. The CDR3 DNA reads as TGCGCCAGCAGCTTGGCGTTGGGCACCCTAAATGAGCAGTTCTTC.

This chain joins TRBV5-4 and TRBJ2-7; tentatively, D is TRBD1 (6 bases). V was clipped by 0 bases and J by 4 bases, with 8 bases between them. The CDR3 is made up of 13 amino acids. Germline CDR1 and CDR2: SGHNT and YYREEE (reference sequence). CDR3 protein: CASSLGQEYEQYF. CDR3 bases: TGTGCCAGCAGCTTGGGACAGGAGTACGAGCAGTACTTC.

This chain uses TRBV24-1 with TRBJ2-7, with a possible D match to TRBD1 (6 bases). This CDR3 region has 14 residues. The germline CDR1 and CDR2 sequences are KGHDR and SFDVKD. V was trimmed by 7 bases and J by 3 bases, leaving 15 bases between them. The CDR3: CATSVTGNRYEQYF. CDR3 in DNA: TGTGCCACCAGCGTTACAGGGAATCGCTACGAGCAGTACTTC.

The chain has TRBV3-1 (or the pseudogene TRBV3-2) and TRBJ1-6, with D maybe TRBD1 (6 bases). The CDR3 contains 15 residues. V was cut by 4 bases and J by 5 bases, with 12 bases left in between. Germline CDR1 LGHDT, CDR2 YNNKEL (reference sequence). The CDR3 here is CASSPQSGDNSPLHF. CDR3 in DNA: TGTGCCAGCAGCCCCCAATCAGGGGATAATTCACCCCTCCACTTT.

The chain couples TRBV5-4 to TRBJ2-5; 7 bases agree with TRBD1. The CDR3 runs 13 residues. Trimming at V came to 1 base and at J to 4 bases, leaving 1 base not matched to a gene. The germline gives CDR1 SGHNT, CDR2 YYREEE (reference sequence). CDR3 in DNA: TGTGCCAGCAGCTTGTACAGGGGAGAGACCCAGTACTTC. This sequence encodes CASSLYRGETQYF.